These T cell receptor beta chains were read from a single sample in a study of shared clonotypes between healthy human individuals. Profiled with immunoSEQ multiplex PCR; TCRdb holds only in-frame clones, not every one. The sample yields nearly 2 million clones, about 95% seen once. Sequencing was done on a sample of naive CD8+ T cells sorted from blood. The source is a man younger than 35 in good health. Both conserved end residues are part of each CDR3. The D gene is left open where the match is weak. Expanded clones are given a class, and other clones once, few, many or no size at all.

TRBD1	TRBJ2-5	TRBV18	.	TGTGCCAGCTCATCATCAAAGGACAGGGACGGAGAGACCCAGTACTTC	CASSSSKDRDGETQYF
.	TRBJ2-7	TRBV5-6	.	TGTGCCAGCAGCCTAAACTCCTACGAGCAGTACTTC	CASSLNSYEQYF
.	TRBJ1-5	TRBV16	.	TGTGCCAGCAGCCAACCCACCCAGGGTAATCAGCCCCAGCATTTT	CASSQPTQGNQPQHF
TRBD1	TRBJ2-1	TRBV27	.	TGTGCCAGCAGTTTACTCGGACAGGGTGAGAATGAGCAGTTCTTC	CASSLLGQGENEQFF
.	TRBJ1-6	TRBV6-5	.	TGTGCCGCCTCAGATGGGGTGGGTAATTCACCCCTCCACTTT	CAASDGVGNSPLHF
TRBD1	TRBJ2-7	TRBV27	.	TGTGCCAGCAGTTTCTCGACAGGGGCCGAGCAGTACTTC	CASSFSTGAEQYF
TRBD1	TRBJ2-3	TRBV4-1	.	TGCGCCAGCAGCCAAGATCGGACAGGGAACACAGATACGCAGTATTTT	CASSQDRTGNTDTQYF
TRBD2	TRBJ2-7	TRBV6-1	.	TGTGCCAGCAGTGAAGCTAGCGGGTCTTCCTACGAGCAGTACTTC	CASSEASGSSYEQYF
.	TRBJ2-7	TRBV29-1	.	TGCAGCGTTGAACCCGGGGACGCCTACGAGCAGTACTTC	CSVEPGDAYEQYF
.	TRBJ2-1	TRBV7-6	.	TGTGCCAGCAGCTCAAACACGGGATCTGAGCAGTTCTTC	CASSSNTGSEQFF
.	TRBJ1-6	TRBV5-1	.	TGCGCCAGCAGCTTGTTCGAAGGGGGGGAGATCGCCCTCCACTTT	CASSLFEGGEIALHF
.	TRBJ1-2	TRBV6-5	.	TGTGCCAGCAGTTACCAGGGGCAGGGTCGGGGCTACACCTTC	CASSYQGQGRGYTF
TRBD1	TRBJ1-4	TRBV5-4	.	TGTGCCAGCAGCCATCAGGGGGGGGGTGAAAAACTGTTTTTT	CASSHQGGGEKLFF
.	TRBJ1-5	TRBV27	once	TGTGCCAGCAGTTTAAATTTCTGGGATAGCAATCAGCCCCAGCATTTT	CASSLNFWDSNQPQHF
TRBD1	TRBJ1-2	TRBV25-1	.	TGTGCCAGCAGTGAATACCTAGACAGGGAAAGTGGCTACACCTTC	CASSEYLDRESGYTF
.	TRBJ2-7	TRBV5-1	.	TGCGCCAGCAGCCCGGGACTGGGGACGATGTTCTTCGAGCAGTACTTC	CASSPGLGTMFFEQYF
TRBD2	TRBJ2-3	TRBV18	.	TGTGCCAGCTCATTAGGACTAGCGGGCACAGATACGCAGTATTTT	CASSLGLAGTDTQYF
.	TRBJ1-1	TRBV29-1	.	TGCAGCGTTGAAGAGGGCCCCCGGGCTTTCTTT	CSVEEGPRAFF
TRBD2	TRBJ2-1	TRBV28	.	TGTGCCAGCAGTTTGGGGACTAGCGGCGAGCAGTTCTTC	CASSLGTSGEQFF
.	TRBJ1-2	TRBV6-5	.	TGTGCCAGCAGTTACTTCGGGGTCGCTGTAGACTATGGCTACACCTTC	CASSYFGVAVDYGYTF
.	TRBJ2-3	TRBV4-1	.	TGCGCCAGCAGCCAGCTAGAAACAGATACGCAGTATTTT	CASSQLETDTQYF
TRBD2	TRBJ2-5	TRBV30	.	TGTGCCTGGAGTGAGGCGGGGGGGTTCCAAGAGACCCAGTACTTC	CAWSEAGGFQETQYF
.	TRBJ2-1	TRBV28	.	TGTGCCAGCAGCCTCTCTTACAATGAGCAGTTCTTC	CASSLSYNEQFF
.	TRBJ1-3	TRBV29-1	.	TGCAGCGTTGAAGATTACTCAACCCCAGGGTTTGGAAACACCATATATTTT	CSVEDYSTPGFGNTIYF
.	TRBJ1-2	TRBV27	.	TGTGCCAGCACCCGGGAGGCCCCTTATGGCTACACCTTC	CASTREAPYGYTF
.	TRBJ1-1	TRBV25-1	.	TGTGCCAGCAGTGAATGGGAACTAACAGCCGAAGCTTTCTTT	CASSEWELTAEAFF
TRBD2	TRBJ2-3	TRBV15	once	TGTGCCACCAGCAGAGGGGTTAGCGGGACCCTGCGGGGCACAGATACGCAGTATTTT	CATSRGVSGTLRGTDTQYF
.	TRBJ1-2	TRBV2	.	TGTGCCAGCAGTGAAGCGCCAGAGAACTATGGCTACACCTTC	CASSEAPENYGYTF
.	TRBJ1-1	TRBV5-6	.	TGTGCCAGCAGCCTCCGCTTGAACACTGAAGCTTTCTTT	CASSLRLNTEAFF
TRBD2	TRBJ2-5	TRBV5-6	.	TGTGCCAGCAGCTTGGGACTAGCGGGAGGTGAGACCCAGTACTTC	CASSLGLAGGETQYF
.	TRBJ2-7	TRBV9	.	TGTGCCAGCAGCGTAGATCGGTCGACGTCGGGATACGAGCAGTACTTC	CASSVDRSTSGYEQYF
.	TRBJ1-4	TRBV19	.	TGTGCCAGTAGTAACCTTGAAAAACTGTTTTTT	CASSNLEKLFF
.	TRBJ2-2	TRBV7-2	once	TGTGCCAGCAGCTTAGACTCTCTATCGACGAACACCGGGGAGCTGTTTTTT	CASSLDSLSTNTGELFF
.	TRBJ1-1	TRBV6-5	once	TGTGCCAGCAGTTACTCGGAGGGGCCTGAAGCTTTCTTT	CASSYSEGPEAFF
.	TRBJ1-4	TRBV6-5	.	TGTGCCAGCAGTCGCCGGGGGTGGTCTAATGAAAAACTGTTTTTT	CASSRRGWSNEKLFF
.	TRBJ1-5	TRBV4-1	.	TGCGCCAGCAGCCCCACCTTAGGGGGGGGGTATCAGCCCCAGCATTTT	CASSPTLGGGYQPQHF
.	TRBJ2-7	TRBV19	.	TGTGCCAGTAGTATAGATTCCAGCTCCTACGAGCAGTACTTC	CASSIDSSSYEQYF
.	TRBJ1-5	TRBV6-1	.	TGTGCCACCAACGATATGACATTTAGCAATCAGCCCCAGCATTTT	CATNDMTFSNQPQHF
.	TRBJ2-7	TRBV2	.	TGTGCCAGCAGTTTCCCGGGATTGCACTACGAGCAGTACTTC	CASSFPGLHYEQYF